This T cell receptor beta chain was captured by sequencing in a study of blood T cell repertoires in COVID-19. For the study at large: Whether acute or convalescent, the COVID-19 samples came from the United States, Italy and Spain.

The CDR3 covers 15 residues. Recovery meant two consecutive negative NP/OP PCR tests, professional clearance, or resolved symptoms. Libraries were prepared by immunoSEQ multiplex PCR; TCRdb keeps only in-frame clonotypes and omits some of them. The repertoire holds approximately 400,000 clones, around four fifths seen once, with around 5% in the top ten. This rearrangement joins TRBV21-1 to TRBJ1-2; the table gives TRBD1 as D, unverified against the DNA. TRBV21-1 is a pseudogene. The clonotype was recovered from a woman aged 45-59 years who had recovered from COVID-19. Material: PBMCs or T cells enriched from blood (not recorded which). CDR3 sequence (DNA): TGTGCCAGCAGCAAAAGCCAAGACAGGGGCTATGGCTACACCTTC. Translation gives CASSKSQDRGYGYTF.